This is a list of T cell receptor beta chains from one sample in a study of PD-1 blockade in mismatch repair-deficient tumors. Generated by immunoSEQ multiplex PCR, the TCRdb table keeps only in-frame clones and is missing some. The sample holds about 49,000 clones, 70% to 85% seen once. The source material was PBMCs, sampled before pembrolizumab treatment. These receptors originate from an adult with mismatch repair-deficient cancer. Each CDR3 is given with its conserved first and last residue. The order of the fields is clone size, J gene, V gene, D gene, CDR3 protein, CDR3 DNA. A D gene is named only where the DNA matches it firmly. For some rows the clone size is stated as once, few or many, or as a class when expanded; others skip it.

clone_size: -; j_call: TRBJ1-1; v_call: TRBV19; d_call: -; cdr3_aa: CASRSGRRSTEAFF; cdr3_nt: TGTGCCAGTAGGTCAGGACGGCGTAGCACTGAAGCTTTCTTT
clone_size: -; j_call: TRBJ2-7; v_call: TRBV30; d_call: -; cdr3_aa: CAWCRGERYEQYF; cdr3_nt: TGTGCCTGGTGCCGAGGCGAGCGCTACGAGCAGTACTTC
clone_size: -; j_call: TRBJ1-5; v_call: TRBV7-8; d_call: TRBD1; cdr3_aa: CASSASARGRSGNQPQHF; cdr3_nt: TGTGCCAGCAGCGCCAGTGCCAGGGGGCGTTCGGGCAATCAGCCCCAGCATTTT
clone_size: -; j_call: TRBJ2-1; v_call: TRBV4-3; d_call: TRBD2; cdr3_aa: CASSQERGAGNNEQFF; cdr3_nt: TGCGCCAGCAGCCAAGAACGGGGAGCGGGGAACAATGAGCAGTTCTTC
clone_size: -; j_call: TRBJ2-2; v_call: TRBV7-9; d_call: TRBD2; cdr3_aa: CASRRGTGELFF; cdr3_nt: TGTGCCAGCAGGCGGGGGACCGGGGAGCTGTTTTTT
clone_size: -; j_call: TRBJ2-1; v_call: TRBV6-4; d_call: TRBD2; cdr3_aa: CASSAQLAGAPGDEQFF; cdr3_nt: TGTGCCAGCAGTGCTCAACTAGCGGGAGCCCCAGGGGATGAGCAGTTCTTC
clone_size: -; j_call: TRBJ2-1; v_call: TRBV5-4; d_call: -; cdr3_aa: CASSNVGGINEQFF; cdr3_nt: TGTGCCAGCAGCAACGTTGGGGGGATAAATGAGCAGTTCTTC
clone_size: once; j_call: TRBJ2-2; v_call: TRBV5-5; d_call: -; cdr3_aa: CASSRLGENTGELFF; cdr3_nt: TGTGCCAGCAGCCGTCTGGGGGAGAACACCGGGGAGCTGTTTTTT
clone_size: -; j_call: TRBJ1-2; v_call: TRBV29-1; d_call: -; cdr3_aa: CSVERQGHYGYTF; cdr3_nt: TGCAGCGTTGAACGGCAGGGTCACTATGGCTACACCTTC
clone_size: few; j_call: TRBJ1-2; v_call: TRBV27; d_call: -; cdr3_aa: CASSSIPGGFGYTF; cdr3_nt: TGTGCCAGCAGTTCTATCCCCGGGGGGTTTGGCTACACCTTC
clone_size: -; j_call: TRBJ1-4; v_call: TRBV11-2; d_call: -; cdr3_aa: CASSSWGGTLKGKIF; cdr3_nt: TGTGCCAGCAGCTCCTGGGGCGGGACGCTTAAGGGCAAGATTTTT
clone_size: few; j_call: TRBJ2-7; v_call: TRBV19; d_call: -; cdr3_aa: CASSPSITYEQYF; cdr3_nt: TGTGCCAGTAGTCCCAGCATTACCTACGAGCAGTACTTC
clone_size: -; j_call: TRBJ1-4; v_call: TRBV12-5; d_call: TRBD1; cdr3_aa: CASYGTGSTNEKLFF; cdr3_nt: TGTGCTAGTTACGGGACAGGATCCACTAATGAAAAACTGTTTTTT
clone_size: -; j_call: TRBJ1-2; v_call: TRBV7-9; d_call: -; cdr3_aa: CASSSGGYGYTF; cdr3_nt: TGTGCCAGCAGCTCGGGGGGGTATGGCTACACCTTC
clone_size: -; j_call: TRBJ1-2; v_call: TRBV19; d_call: -; cdr3_aa: CASTPGYNYGYTF; cdr3_nt: TGTGCCAGTACGCCGGGGTACAACTATGGCTACACCTTC
clone_size: -; j_call: TRBJ2-3; v_call: TRBV10-3; d_call: -; cdr3_aa: CAISESLFLAASTDTQYF; cdr3_nt: TGTGCCATCAGTGAGTCCTTGTTTTTGGCGGCTAGCACAGATACGCAGTATTTT
clone_size: -; j_call: TRBJ1-1; v_call: TRBV18; d_call: TRBD1; cdr3_aa: CASSPDRGTEAFF; cdr3_nt: TGTGCCAGCTCTCCGGACAGGGGTACTGAAGCTTTCTTT
clone_size: -; j_call: TRBJ1-4; v_call: TRBV15; d_call: -; cdr3_aa: CATSRRGEQMGYEKLFF; cdr3_nt: TGTGCCACCAGCAGGCGGGGGGAACAAATGGGGTATGAAAAACTGTTTTTT
clone_size: -; j_call: TRBJ2-5; v_call: TRBV5-1; d_call: -; cdr3_aa: CASSLGPGGRAQETQYF; cdr3_nt: TGCGCCAGCAGCTTGGGACCGGGGGGCAGGGCACAAGAGACCCAGTACTTC
clone_size: -; j_call: TRBJ2-7; v_call: TRBV5-1; d_call: -; cdr3_aa: CASRGEIQSSYEQYF; cdr3_nt: TGCGCCAGCAGGGGTGAGATTCAGAGCTCCTACGAGCAGTACTTC
clone_size: -; j_call: TRBJ2-5; v_call: TRBV28; d_call: TRBD2; cdr3_aa: CASRIPSGTPETQYF; cdr3_nt: TGTGCCAGCAGGATACCGAGCGGGACCCCAGAGACCCAGTACTTC
clone_size: -; j_call: TRBJ2-7; v_call: TRBV5-6; d_call: -; cdr3_aa: CASSPEGGANYEQYF; cdr3_nt: TGTGCCAGCAGCCCGGAGGGGGGGGCAAACTACGAGCAGTACTTC
clone_size: -; j_call: TRBJ2-3; v_call: TRBV11-2; d_call: -; cdr3_aa: CASSTRTDTQYF; cdr3_nt: TGTGCCAGCAGCACTCGCACAGATACGCAGTATTTT
clone_size: -; j_call: TRBJ2-7; v_call: TRBV2; d_call: -; cdr3_aa: CASTDQTEQYF; cdr3_nt: TGTGCCAGCACTGATCAAACCGAGCAGTACTTC
clone_size: -; j_call: TRBJ2-2; v_call: TRBV6-5; d_call: -; cdr3_aa: CASSSDMNTGELFF; cdr3_nt: TGTGCCAGCAGTTCCGACATGAACACCGGGGAGCTGTTTTTT
clone_size: -; j_call: TRBJ2-3; v_call: TRBV7-9; d_call: -; cdr3_aa: CASSFAPSSTDTQYF; cdr3_nt: TGTGCCAGCAGCTTCGCCCCCTCTAGCACAGATACGCAGTATTTT
clone_size: -; j_call: TRBJ2-7; v_call: TRBV7-3; d_call: -; cdr3_aa: CASSPTNRGNEQYF; cdr3_nt: TGTGCCAGCAGCCCTACCAACCGGGGGAACGAGCAGTACTTC
clone_size: -; j_call: TRBJ1-5; v_call: TRBV5-6; d_call: TRBD1; cdr3_aa: CASSLRGQGPQPQHF; cdr3_nt: TGTGCCAGCAGCTTGAGGGGACAGGGCCCTCAGCCCCAGCATTTT
clone_size: -; j_call: TRBJ2-3; v_call: TRBV14; d_call: TRBD2; cdr3_aa: CASSLAGHTDTQYF; cdr3_nt: TGTGCCAGCAGCCTAGCGGGGCACACAGATACGCAGTATTTT
clone_size: -; j_call: TRBJ2-1; v_call: TRBV4-1; d_call: -; cdr3_aa: CASSQGGEQFF; cdr3_nt: TGCGCCAGCAGCCAAGGCGGTGAGCAGTTCTTC
clone_size: -; j_call: TRBJ1-4; v_call: TRBV29-1; d_call: -; cdr3_aa: CSGAHKEKLFF; cdr3_nt: TGCAGCGGGGCGCATAAAGAAAAACTGTTTTTT
clone_size: few; j_call: TRBJ1-1; v_call: TRBV5-1; d_call: -; cdr3_aa: CASSNTQGNTEAFF; cdr3_nt: TGCGCCAGCAGCAATACGCAGGGGAACACTGAAGCTTTCTTT
clone_size: -; j_call: TRBJ1-5; v_call: TRBV6-5; d_call: -; cdr3_aa: CASTQGRDQPQHF; cdr3_nt: TGTGCCAGCACCCAGGGACGGGATCAGCCCCAGCATTTT
clone_size: -; j_call: TRBJ2-2; v_call: TRBV9; d_call: -; cdr3_aa: CASSPIRGSLTGELFF; cdr3_nt: TGTGCCAGCAGCCCCATTCGGGGGAGTCTCACCGGGGAGCTGTTTTTT
clone_size: -; j_call: TRBJ1-1; v_call: TRBV7-9; d_call: -; cdr3_aa: CASSLGSEAFF; cdr3_nt: TGTGCCAGCAGCTTAGGTTCCGAAGCTTTCTTT
clone_size: -; j_call: TRBJ1-2; v_call: TRBV28; d_call: TRBD1; cdr3_aa: CASSLGTANYGYTF; cdr3_nt: TGTGCCAGCAGTTTAGGGACAGCTAACTATGGCTACACCTTC
clone_size: -; j_call: TRBJ2-1; v_call: TRBV2; d_call: TRBD1; cdr3_aa: CASSEFGDRDNEQFF; cdr3_nt: TGTGCCAGCAGTGAATTTGGGGACAGGGACAATGAGCAGTTCTTC
clone_size: once; j_call: TRBJ2-7; v_call: TRBV6-5; d_call: TRBD1; cdr3_aa: CASSFDRGEQYF; cdr3_nt: TGTGCCAGCAGTTTCGACAGGGGCGAGCAGTACTTC
clone_size: -; j_call: TRBJ1-1; v_call: TRBV7-3; d_call: -; cdr3_aa: CASSPQGMGEAFF; cdr3_nt: TGTGCCAGCAGCCCTCAGGGCATGGGTGAAGCTTTCTTT
clone_size: -; j_call: TRBJ1-1; v_call: TRBV11-2; d_call: -; cdr3_aa: CASSLERGAEAFF; cdr3_nt: TGTGCCAGCAGCTTAGAACGAGGCGCTGAAGCTTTCTTT
clone_size: -; j_call: TRBJ1-1; v_call: TRBV10-1; d_call: -; cdr3_aa: CASGSGDTEAFF; cdr3_nt: TGCGCCAGCGGTTCGGGGGACACTGAAGCTTTCTTT
clone_size: once; j_call: TRBJ2-1; v_call: TRBV10-1; d_call: TRBD2; cdr3_aa: CASSPESLAGGTCSYNEQFF; cdr3_nt: TGCGCCAGCAGTCCCGAAAGCCTAGCGGGAGGAACCTGCTCCTACAATGAGCAGTTCTTC
clone_size: -; j_call: TRBJ2-1; v_call: TRBV18; d_call: TRBD1; cdr3_aa: CASSITGTGEGNEQFF; cdr3_nt: TGTGCCAGCTCAATTACCGGGACAGGGGAAGGCAATGAGCAGTTCTTC
clone_size: few; j_call: TRBJ2-7; v_call: TRBV27; d_call: TRBD1; cdr3_aa: CASSRKDRGLVYEQYF; cdr3_nt: TGTGCCAGCAGTCGAAAAGACAGGGGGCTGGTCTACGAGCAGTACTTC
clone_size: few; j_call: TRBJ1-2; v_call: TRBV29-1; d_call: -; cdr3_aa: CSVSWYYGYTF; cdr3_nt: TGCAGCGTTTCATGGTACTATGGCTACACCTTC
clone_size: -; j_call: TRBJ2-2; v_call: TRBV7-9; d_call: -; cdr3_aa: CASSPQGNTGELFF; cdr3_nt: TGTGCCAGCAGCCCACAGGGGAACACCGGGGAGCTGTTTTTT